The clone carrying this T cell receptor (beta chain) came up once. These data originate in a study of blood T cell repertoires in COVID-19. Study context: Acute and convalescent COVID-19 samples came from the United States, Italy and Spain. In each case, the material was cDNA or gDNA derived from T cells, B-cell-depleted T cells, or PBMCs.

As originally analysed: By means of reference gene primer amplification, nucleated cell counts were estimated. Generated by immunoSEQ multiplex PCR, the TCRdb table keeps only in-frame clones and is missing some. V and J calls plus clone size are reproduced from that table; the DNA served to infer D and trimming. The sample comprises about 230,000 clones, about 85% of which are singletons, and about 8% rests with the top ten. V gave up 1 base and J gave up 2 bases, with 10 bases separating them. This CDR3 has 15 residues. Germline values: CDR1 LGHDT, CDR2 YNNKEL (reference sequence). The genes are TRBV3-1 (or the pseudogene TRBV3-2) and TRBJ2-3; maybe TRBD1 (6 bases). The receptor was isolated from a woman aged 80 or over with acute or convalescent COVID-19. Material: peripheral blood. CDR3 residues: CASSQGQANTDTQYF. The CDR3 region has the DNA TGTGCCAGCAGCCAAGGACAGGCAAACACAGATACGCAGTATTTT.